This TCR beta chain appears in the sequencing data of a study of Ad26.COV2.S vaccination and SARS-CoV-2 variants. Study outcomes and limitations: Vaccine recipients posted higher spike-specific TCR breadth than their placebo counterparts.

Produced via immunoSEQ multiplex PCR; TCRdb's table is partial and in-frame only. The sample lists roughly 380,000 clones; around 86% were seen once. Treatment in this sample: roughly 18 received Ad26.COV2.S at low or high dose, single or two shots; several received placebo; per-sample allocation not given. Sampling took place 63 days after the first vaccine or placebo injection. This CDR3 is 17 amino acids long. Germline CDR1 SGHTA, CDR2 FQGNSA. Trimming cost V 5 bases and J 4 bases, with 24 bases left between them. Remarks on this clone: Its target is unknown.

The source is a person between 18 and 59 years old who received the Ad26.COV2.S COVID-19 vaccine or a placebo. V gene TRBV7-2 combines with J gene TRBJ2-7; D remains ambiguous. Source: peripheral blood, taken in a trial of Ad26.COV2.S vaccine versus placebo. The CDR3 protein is CASSPLRIRLSPYEQYF. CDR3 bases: TGTGCCAGCAGCCCTTTGCGGATCCGCCTCTCCCCTTACGAGCAGTACTTC.